Sequencing of this TCR beta chain was carried out in a study of blood T cell repertoires in COVID-19 (TCRdb year 2020). About the investigation overall: Samples covering the acute and convalescent phases of COVID-19 were provided by collaborators in the United States, Italy and Spain. The sample metadata nearly always contained a de-identified subject ID, COVID-19 status, age in years and sex. Samples came from the ongoing ImmuneRACE study (first 160 participants) plus 1,254 subjects from 6 global collaborators. The prospective study material was composed of cDNA or gDNA derived from T cells, B-cell-depleted T cells, or PBMCs. Where HLA class I and class II types were available, the types were taken from metadata supplied by the sample provider, not from assay-based typing. Deeply sampled blood TCRbeta repertoires from subjects exposed to, actively infected with, or recovered from COVID-19 were included in the dataset. A freely available public database, intended as a resource for researchers studying the immune response to SARS-CoV-2, is where the repertoires were released.

With respect to this clone: Its antigen is unknown. No quality values exist for individual bases; no much larger clone is one base distant.

The CDR3 spans 14 residues, from the cysteine through the phenylalanine. The sequence is cut down to CDR3 DNA, 42 bases in frame from base 1. V loses 3 bases at its end and J loses 2 bases; junction bases beyond the gene matches: 5. The germline V gene (reference sequence) yields DFQATT for CDR1 and SNEGSKA for CDR2. TCRbeta CDR3 regions were amplified from genomic DNA using the immunoSEQ Assay, a bias-controlled multiplex PCR. From the authors' description of their analysis: The number of nucleated cells in each sample was estimated by amplification of reference gene primers within the assay. To quantify the absolute abundance of each unique TCRbeta CDR3 rearrangement, sequence reads were collapsed and filtered. For each sample, productive Simpson clonality was calculated as the square root of Simpson's diversity index across productive rearrangements. TCRdb's version of the immuneACCESS table is confined to in-frame rearrangements and falls short of the full clone set. An unresolved V gene accounts for under half of the shortfall where checked; the remainder is of unknown origin. Clone size and V and J calls were adopted from that table, with D and trimming inferred from the DNA. The sample yields about 370,000 clones; roughly nine tenths were counted once. The leading ten clones occupy about 1.7% of the sample.

In the prospective study, participants were roughly 18 to 89 years old, resided in around 25 geographic areas of the United States, and were enrolled through a virtual design. In the prospective study, participants were assigned to cohorts based on the clinical history participants reported in a screening survey and a study questionnaire. ImmuneRACE Cohort 3 recovered participants were defined by two consecutive negative NP/OP PCR tests, healthcare professional clearance, or symptom resolution. In the prospective study, mobile phlebotomists collected whole blood, serum and a nasopharyngeal or oropharyngeal swab from each participant. Over an approximately 2-month period, participants in the prospective study had the option of providing additional blood draws and questionnaires. Before DNA extraction, prospective study blood samples were shipped either frozen or at room temperature. Results and caveats for the whole study, not just this receptor: How much clinical and demographic metadata was included differed by source and by participant, and the metadata was provided uncurated.

This sequence originates from a woman in her 30s who had recovered from COVID-19. The chain joins TRBV20-1 to TRBJ2-7; TRBD1 fits 9 bases in the junction. The specimen was PBMCs or T cells enriched from blood (not recorded which). The base sequence is TGCAGTGCTAGTGGCAGGACAGGGGCCTACGAGCAGTACTTC. It is translated as CSASGRTGAYEQYF.